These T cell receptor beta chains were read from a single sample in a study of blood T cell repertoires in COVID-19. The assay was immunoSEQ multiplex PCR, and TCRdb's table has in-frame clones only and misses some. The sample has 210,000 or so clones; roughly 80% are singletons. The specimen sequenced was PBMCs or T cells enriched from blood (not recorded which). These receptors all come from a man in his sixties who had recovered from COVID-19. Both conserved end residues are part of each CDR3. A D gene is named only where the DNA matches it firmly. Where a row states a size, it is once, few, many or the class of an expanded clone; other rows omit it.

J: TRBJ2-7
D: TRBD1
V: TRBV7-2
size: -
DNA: TGTGCCAGCAGCTTGTACACAGGGGGCGACTCCTACGAGCAGTACTTC
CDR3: CASSLYTGGDSYEQYF

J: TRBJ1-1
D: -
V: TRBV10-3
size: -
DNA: TGTGCCATCAGTGACAGGGTCGCCACTGAAGCTTTCTTT
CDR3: CAISDRVATEAFF

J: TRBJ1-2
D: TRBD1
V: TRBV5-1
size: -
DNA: TGCGCCAGCAGCCCTCCGGGACAGAACTATGGCTACACCTTC
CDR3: CASSPPGQNYGYTF

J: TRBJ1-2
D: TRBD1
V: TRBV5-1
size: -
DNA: TGCGCCAGCAGCTTGGAAGGGACAGGGCAGACGGGGACCTTC
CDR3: CASSLEGTGQTGTF

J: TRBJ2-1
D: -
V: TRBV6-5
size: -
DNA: TGTGCCAGCAGTTACTCGATTTCTAGGGGTGAGCAGTTCTTC
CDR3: CASSYSISRGEQFF

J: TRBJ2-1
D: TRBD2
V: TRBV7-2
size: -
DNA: TGTGCCAGCAGCTTTCCTAGCGGGGGGGTCAATGAGCAGTTCTTC
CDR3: CASSFPSGGVNEQFF

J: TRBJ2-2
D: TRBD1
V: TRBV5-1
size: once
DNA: TGCGCCAGCAGCTTACAGGGGGGAAATTCCGGGGAGCTGTTTTTT
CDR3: CASSLQGGNSGELFF

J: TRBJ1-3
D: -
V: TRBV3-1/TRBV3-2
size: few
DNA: TGTGCCAGCAGCCAAGAAACCGGGACACCGAACCCCTCTGGAAACACCATATATTTT
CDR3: CASSQETGTPNPSGNTIYF

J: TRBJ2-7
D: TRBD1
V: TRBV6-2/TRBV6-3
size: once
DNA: TGTGCCAGCAGTAGACAGGGGAACGAGCAGTACTTC
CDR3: CASSRQGNEQYF

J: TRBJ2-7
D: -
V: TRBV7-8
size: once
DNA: TGTGCCAGCAGCATCGGGACACGCACCTACGAGCAGTACTTC
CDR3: CASSIGTRTYEQYF

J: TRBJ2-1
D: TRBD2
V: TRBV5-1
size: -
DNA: TGCGCCAGCAGCTTGCCCCGGGGGGGGGACTCCTACAATGAGCAGTTCTTC
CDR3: CASSLPRGGDSYNEQFF

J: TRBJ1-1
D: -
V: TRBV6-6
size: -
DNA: TGTGCCAGCAGTCCCGACAGGCTCGACACTGAAGCTTTCTTT
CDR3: CASSPDRLDTEAFF

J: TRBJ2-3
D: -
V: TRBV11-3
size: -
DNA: TGTGCCAGCAGCTTAGTGCGGGGAACAGATACGCAGTATTTT
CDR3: CASSLVRGTDTQYF

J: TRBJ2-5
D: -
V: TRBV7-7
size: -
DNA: TGTGCTAGCAGCTTAGAGCCCGCAGGCGAAGAGACCCAGTACTTC
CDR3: CASSLEPAGEETQYF

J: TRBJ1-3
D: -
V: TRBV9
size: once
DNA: TGTGCCAGCAGCGTAGATTCAGGGTCGGTAGACACCATATATTTT
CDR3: CASSVDSGSVDTIYF

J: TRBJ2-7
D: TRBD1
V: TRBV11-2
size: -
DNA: TGTGCCAGCAGCCTAGGACAGGGGGTTCCGCTTTCGCGCTTC
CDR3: CASSLGQGVPLSRF

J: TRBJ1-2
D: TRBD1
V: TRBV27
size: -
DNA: TGTGCCAGCAGGTCCCCCCCCGGGACAGGGGGAGGGATAGGCTACACCTTC
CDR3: CASRSPPGTGGGIGYTF

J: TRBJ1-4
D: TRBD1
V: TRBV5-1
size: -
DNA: TGCGCCAGCAGCTTGGGACAGGGTAGTGAAAAACTGTTTTTT
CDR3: CASSLGQGSEKLFF

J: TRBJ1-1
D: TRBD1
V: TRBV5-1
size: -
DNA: TGCGCCAGCAGCTTTGGGGACAGGGTTAACACTGAAGCTTTCTTT
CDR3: CASSFGDRVNTEAFF

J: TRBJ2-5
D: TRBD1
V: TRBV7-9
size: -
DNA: TGTGCCAGCAGCTGGGGGACAGGTGGGGAGACCCAGTACTTC
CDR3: CASSWGTGGETQYF

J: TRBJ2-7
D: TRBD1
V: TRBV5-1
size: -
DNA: TGCGCCAGCAGCAGACCGGACAGGGCGTCCTACGAGCAGTACTTC
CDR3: CASSRPDRASYEQYF

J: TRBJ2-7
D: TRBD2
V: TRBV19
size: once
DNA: TGTGCCAGTAGTATTTTTGGGGGGGTCTCCTACGAGCAGTACTTC
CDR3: CASSIFGGVSYEQYF

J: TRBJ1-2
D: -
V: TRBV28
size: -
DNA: TGTGCCAGCAGCGCCGAGCCAAGGAGTACGATTGTGGGTGGCTACACCTTC
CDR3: CASSAEPRSTIVGGYTF

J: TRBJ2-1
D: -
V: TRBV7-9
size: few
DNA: TGTGCCAGCAGCTTAGGAGACGGGTCCTACAATGAGCAGTTCTTC
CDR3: CASSLGDGSYNEQFF

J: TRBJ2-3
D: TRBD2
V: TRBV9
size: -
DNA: TGTGCCAGCAGCGTAGGTTCGGGGGGGCCCAGCACAGATACGCAGTATTTT
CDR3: CASSVGSGGPSTDTQYF

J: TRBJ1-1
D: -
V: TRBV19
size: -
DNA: TGTGCCAGTATCCCACGGGGGGCGATGAACACTGAAGCTTTCTTT
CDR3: CASIPRGAMNTEAFF

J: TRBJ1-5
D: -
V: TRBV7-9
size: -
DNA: TGTGCCAGCAGCGGTGACAGCCAAATTTCCCAGCATTTT
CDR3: CASSGDSQISQHF

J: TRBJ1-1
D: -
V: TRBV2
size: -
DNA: TGTGCCAGCATGGTAGAACTGAACACTGAAGCTTTCTTT
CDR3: CASMVELNTEAFF

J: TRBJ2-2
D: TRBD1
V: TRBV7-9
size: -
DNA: TGTGCCAGCAGCTTGCTCGGGACAGGAAGGACCGGGGAGCTGTTTTTT
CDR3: CASSLLGTGRTGELFF

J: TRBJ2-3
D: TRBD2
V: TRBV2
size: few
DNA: TGTGCCAGCAGCTCTAGCGGGGGGGCTGATACGCAGTATTTT
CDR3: CASSSSGGADTQYF

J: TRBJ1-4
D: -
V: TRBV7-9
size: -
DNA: TGTGCCAGCAGCTTAGGGGAAGGGCGGGGAAAACTGTTTTTT
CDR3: CASSLGEGRGKLFF

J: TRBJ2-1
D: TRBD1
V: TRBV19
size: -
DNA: TGTGCCAGCAGGACAGGGAGTACCTACAATGAGCAGTTCTTC
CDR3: CASRTGSTYNEQFF

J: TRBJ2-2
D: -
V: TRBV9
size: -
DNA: TGTGCCAGCAGCGTTAGGGGCCTAGGTTCGAACACCGGGGAGCTGTTTTTT
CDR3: CASSVRGLGSNTGELFF

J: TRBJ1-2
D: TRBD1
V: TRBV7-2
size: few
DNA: TGTGCCAGCAGCTCCGGACAGGCCTATGGCTACACCTTC
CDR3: CASSSGQAYGYTF

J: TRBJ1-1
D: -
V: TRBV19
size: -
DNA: TGTGCCAGTAGTCCACAGGGTAACACTGAAGCTTTCTTT
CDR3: CASSPQGNTEAFF

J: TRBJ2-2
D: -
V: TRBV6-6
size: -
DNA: TGTGCCAGCAGTTACTCAGGGACAAAGAACACCGGGGAGCTGTTTTTT
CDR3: CASSYSGTKNTGELFF

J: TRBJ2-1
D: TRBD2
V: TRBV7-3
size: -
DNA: TGTGCCAGCAGCCCTCGCCCCCTAGCGGCTGGTTCCTACAATGAGCAGTTCTTC
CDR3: CASSPRPLAAGSYNEQFF

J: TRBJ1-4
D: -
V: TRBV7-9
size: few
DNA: TGTGCCAGCAGCTTAGGGACAGCTAATGAAAAACTGTTTTTT
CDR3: CASSLGTANEKLFF

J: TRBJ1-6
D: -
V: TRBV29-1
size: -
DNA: TGCAGCGTTGGGCGGTCCTATAATTCACCCCTCCACTTT
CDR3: CSVGRSYNSPLHF

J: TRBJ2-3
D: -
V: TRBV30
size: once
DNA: TGTGCCTGGAGTGACGAGCGGGCCCCGCTAGATACGCAGTATTTT
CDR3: CAWSDERAPLDTQYF

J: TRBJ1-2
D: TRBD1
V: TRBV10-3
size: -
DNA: TGTGCCATCAGTGGGGACAGGCGGCCCGGCTACACCTTC
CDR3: CAISGDRRPGYTF

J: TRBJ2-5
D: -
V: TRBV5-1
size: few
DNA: TGCGCCAGCAGCCTAAACCAAGAGACCCAGTACTTC
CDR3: CASSLNQETQYF

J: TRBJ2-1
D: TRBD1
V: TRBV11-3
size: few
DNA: TGTGCCAGCAGCGCAACCACAGGGGTCCCCTCCTACAATGAGCAGTTCTTC
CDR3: CASSATTGVPSYNEQFF

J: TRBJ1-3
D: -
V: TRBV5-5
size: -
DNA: TGTGCCAGTACCGGGACATTTGGAAACACCATATATTTT
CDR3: CASTGTFGNTIYF

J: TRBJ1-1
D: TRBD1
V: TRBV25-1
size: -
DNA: TGTGCCAGCAGATCGGGACAGGGGGCTTTCACTGAAGCTTTCTTT
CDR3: CASRSGQGAFTEAFF

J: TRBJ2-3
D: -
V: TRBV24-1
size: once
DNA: TGTGCCACCAGTGAGCCGGGGACAGATACGCAGTATTTT
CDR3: CATSEPGTDTQYF

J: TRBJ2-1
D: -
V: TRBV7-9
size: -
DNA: TGTGCCAGCAGCAGAAGAGGGGGGGTGTACAATGAGCAGTTCTTC
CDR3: CASSRRGGVYNEQFF

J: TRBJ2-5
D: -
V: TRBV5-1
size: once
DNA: TGCGCCAGCAGCTTGGGGGCAGGTAGCCAAGAGACCCAGTACTTC
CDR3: CASSLGAGSQETQYF

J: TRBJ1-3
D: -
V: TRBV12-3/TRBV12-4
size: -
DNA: TGTGCCAGCAGTTTATGGCAGGGAAACACCATATATTTT
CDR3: CASSLWQGNTIYF

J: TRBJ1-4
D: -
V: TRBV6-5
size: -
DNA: TGTGCCAGTGGGGCAGGGTCACGAAAACTGTTTTTT
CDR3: CASGAGSRKLFF

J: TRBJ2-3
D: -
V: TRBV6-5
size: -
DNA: TGTGCCAGCAGGTGGACTAACACAGATACGCAGTATTTT
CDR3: CASRWTNTDTQYF

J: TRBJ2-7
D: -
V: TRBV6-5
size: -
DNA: TGTGCCAGCAGTTACTCAGGCCAGGTCGGTGAGCAGTACTTC
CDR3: CASSYSGQVGEQYF

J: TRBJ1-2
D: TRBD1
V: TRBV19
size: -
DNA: TGTGCCAGTAGTATCTCAGCAGGGGGCTATGGCTACACCTTC
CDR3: CASSISAGGYGYTF

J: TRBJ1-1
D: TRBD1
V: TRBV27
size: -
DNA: TGTGCCAGCAGTAAACACAGGGGTGAGAACACTGAAGCTTTCTTT
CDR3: CASSKHRGENTEAFF

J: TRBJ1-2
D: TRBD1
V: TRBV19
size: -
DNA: TGTGCCAGTAGTGGACAGGGGGCGTTAACGATCGCCTACACCTTC
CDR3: CASSGQGALTIAYTF

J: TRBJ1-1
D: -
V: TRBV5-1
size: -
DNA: TGCGCCAGCAGCCTCGACATCGCCACTGAAGCTTTCTTT
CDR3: CASSLDIATEAFF

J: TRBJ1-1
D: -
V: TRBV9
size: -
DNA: TGTGCCAGCAGCACCCTGACACAACCGGTTGAAGCTTTCTTT
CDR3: CASSTLTQPVEAFF

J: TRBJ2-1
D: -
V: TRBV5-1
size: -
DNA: TGCGCCAGCAGCTCAGCTGACAGGTTTTCCGCCAATGAGCAGTTCTTC
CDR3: CASSSADRFSANEQFF